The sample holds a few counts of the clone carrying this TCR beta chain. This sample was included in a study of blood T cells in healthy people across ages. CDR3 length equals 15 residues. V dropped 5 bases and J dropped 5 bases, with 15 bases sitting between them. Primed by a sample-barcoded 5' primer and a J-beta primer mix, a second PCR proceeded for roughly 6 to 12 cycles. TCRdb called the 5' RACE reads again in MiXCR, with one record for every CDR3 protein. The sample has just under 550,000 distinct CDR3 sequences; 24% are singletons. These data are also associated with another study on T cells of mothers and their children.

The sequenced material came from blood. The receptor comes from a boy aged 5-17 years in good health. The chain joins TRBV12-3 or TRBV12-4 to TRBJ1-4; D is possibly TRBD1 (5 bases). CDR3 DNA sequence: TGTGCCAGCAGTGGCGCCGGGACGGGAAATGAAAAACTGTTTTTT. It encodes CASSGAGTGNEKLFF.